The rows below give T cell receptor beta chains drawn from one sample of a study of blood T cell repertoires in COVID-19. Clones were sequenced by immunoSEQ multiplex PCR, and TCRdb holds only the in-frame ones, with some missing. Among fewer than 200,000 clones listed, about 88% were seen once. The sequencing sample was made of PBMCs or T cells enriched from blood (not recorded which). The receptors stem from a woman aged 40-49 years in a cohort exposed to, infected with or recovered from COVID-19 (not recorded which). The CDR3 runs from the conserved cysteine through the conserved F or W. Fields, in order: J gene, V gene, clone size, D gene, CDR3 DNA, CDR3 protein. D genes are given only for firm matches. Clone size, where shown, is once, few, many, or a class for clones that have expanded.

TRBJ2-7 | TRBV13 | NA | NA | TGTGCCAGCAGCGATAATCGGTACGAGCAGTACTTC | CASSDNRYEQYF
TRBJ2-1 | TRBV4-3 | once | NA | TGCGCCAGCAGCCTTTCAGAAGGGGGTGAGCAGTTCTTC | CASSLSEGGEQFF
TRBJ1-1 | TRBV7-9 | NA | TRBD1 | TGTGCCAGCACCACGTCCGGGACAGGGGGCACTGAAGCTTTCTTT | CASTTSGTGGTEAFF
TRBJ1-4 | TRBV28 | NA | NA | TGTGCCAGCAGTCCTCCGGCCCGGGAGGCGGGTAATGAAAAACTGTTTTTT | CASSPPAREAGNEKLFF
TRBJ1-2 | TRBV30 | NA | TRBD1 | TGTGCCTGGAGTGGGACAGGGTGGGGCTATGGCTACACCTTC | CAWSGTGWGYGYTF
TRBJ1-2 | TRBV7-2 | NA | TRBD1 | TGTGCCAGCAGCCCCAGGGACAGCACTAACTATGGCTACACCTTC | CASSPRDSTNYGYTF
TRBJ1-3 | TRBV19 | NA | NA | TGTGCCACCCAGTACGGGACATCTGGAAACACCATATATTTT | CATQYGTSGNTIYF
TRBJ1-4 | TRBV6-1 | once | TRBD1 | TGTGCCAGCAGTGAAAGTGGGACAGGGGTCCTGTTTTTT | CASSESGTGVLFF
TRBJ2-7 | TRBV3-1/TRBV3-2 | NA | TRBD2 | TGTGCCAGCAGCCCCTCCCCCCAGCGGGGGAGCTCCTACGAGCAGTACTTC | CASSPSPQRGSSYEQYF
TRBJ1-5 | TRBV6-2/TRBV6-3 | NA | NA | TGTGCCAGCAGTTACTACGGTCAGCCCCAGCATTTT | CASSYYGQPQHF
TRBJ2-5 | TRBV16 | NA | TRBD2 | TGTGCCAGCAGCCAATCGGGAGGGTACCAAGAGACCCAGTACTTC | CASSQSGGYQETQYF
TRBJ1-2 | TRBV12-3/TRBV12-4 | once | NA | TGTGCCAGCAGTTTAGGACATAACTATGGCTACACCTTC | CASSLGHNYGYTF
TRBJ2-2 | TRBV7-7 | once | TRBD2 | TGTGCCAGCAGCCCCTATGCGGGAGTAAACACCGGGGAGCTGTTTTTT | CASSPYAGVNTGELFF
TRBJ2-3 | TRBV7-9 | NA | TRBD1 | TGTGCCAGCAGCTCGACAGGGGGCGGCACAGATACGCAGTATTTT | CASSSTGGGTDTQYF
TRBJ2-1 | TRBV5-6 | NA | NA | TGTGCCAGCAGCTTGTACTACAATGAGCAGTTCTTC | CASSLYYNEQFF
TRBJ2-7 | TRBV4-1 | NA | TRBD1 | TGCGCCAGCAGCCTACGGACAGGGGACGAGCAGTACTTC | CASSLRTGDEQYF
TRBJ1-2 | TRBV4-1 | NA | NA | TGCGCCAGCAGCCAAGAAACGGGGAATTATGGCTACACCTTC | CASSQETGNYGYTF
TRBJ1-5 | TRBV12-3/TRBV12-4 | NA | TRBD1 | TGTGCCAGCAGTTGGACAGGGGTTCAGCCCCAGCATTTT | CASSWTGVQPQHF
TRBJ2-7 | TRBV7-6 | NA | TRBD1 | TGTGCCAGCAGCGGGGACAGGCGCAACTACGAGCAGTACTTC | CASSGDRRNYEQYF
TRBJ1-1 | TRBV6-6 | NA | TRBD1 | TGTGCCAGCAGACAGGGGACTAACACTGAAGCTTTCTTT | CASRQGTNTEAFF
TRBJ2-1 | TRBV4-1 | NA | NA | TGCGCCAGCAGCCAAGAATGGAGGGATCGCGAGCAGTTCTTC | CASSQEWRDREQFF
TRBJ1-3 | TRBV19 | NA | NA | TGTGCCAGTACCCTAGGGAGGGTCGGGGCTGGAAACACCATATATTTT | CASTLGRVGAGNTIYF
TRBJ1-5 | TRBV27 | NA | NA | TGTGCCAGCAGGGGTGACGGGACCCAGCATTTT | CASRGDGTQHF
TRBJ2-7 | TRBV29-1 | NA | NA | TGCAGCGTTGGGGAGAGGGACACCTCCTACGAGCAGTACTTC | CSVGERDTSYEQYF
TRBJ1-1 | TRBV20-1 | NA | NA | TGCAGTGCAAGAAGAGATGAAGCTTTCTTT | CSARRDEAFF
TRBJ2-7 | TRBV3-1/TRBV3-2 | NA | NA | TGTGCCAGCAGCCAACGGAGGGATTCCTACGAGCAGTACTTC | CASSQRRDSYEQYF